A selection of T cell receptor beta chains follows, all from one sample in a study of CD8 T cells in ankylosing spondylitis. A single record per CDR3 protein comes from TCRdb applying MiXCR to the 5' RACE reads. The data contain 650,000 to 800,000 distinct CDR3 sequences, about 20% of them singletons. Sample: blood, either unsorted or a sorted T cell fraction (not recorded which). The receptors derive from a male donor with ankylosing spondylitis. The CDR3 runs from the conserved cysteine through the conserved F or W.

v_gene | CDR3aa
TRBV5-1 | CASSSLQGNYGYTF
TRBV12-3/TRBV12-4 | CASSLGGPHEQYF
TRBV20-1 | CSAFYLTRQAEEKLFF
TRBV5-8 | CASNPSEATDTQYF
TRBV28 | CASSSIGPDGYTF
TRBV9 | CASSVNVRALLETGELFF
TRBV6-1 | CASISRRHPGTEAFF
TRBV18 | CASSPAGSGYTF
TRBV29-1 | CSALMYRAGAMNTEAFF
TRBV10-3 | CAISESDRAYEQYF
TRBV7-8 | CASSLAPTGTPNTEAFF
TRBV7-2 | CASSLFQGSFKEQYF
TRBV7-2 | CASRAPGKNQPQHF
TRBV29-1 | CSIWLAGGSGELFF
TRBV29-1 | CSVELDRNTEAFF
TRBV5-4 | CASSSGGSMNTEAFF
TRBV5-1 | CASSSRLADTYNEQFF
TRBV5-1 | CASSLGGAPEAFF
TRBV5-1 | CASSLRPASGANVLTF
TRBV7-9 | CASSSEVGDKGDEQFF
TRBV11-1 | CASSPMQGTGVSGANVLTF
TRBV20-1 | CSASPDSSEQYF
TRBV7-9 | CASSLGGEAEAFF
TRBV5-1 | CASSFGQGSEKLFF
TRBV29-1 | CSVGRGDTYEQYF
TRBV9 | CASSGGARMNTEAFF
TRBV15 | CATSSENLVNEQFF
TRBV12-3/TRBV12-4 | CASSVLWPPEGEQYF
TRBV20-1 | CSARDLSSNTGELFF
TRBV29-1 | CSVEGGQGKGTEAFF
TRBV20-1 | CSATNRGSADTQYF
TRBV12-3/TRBV12-4 | CASSTRSIEQFF
TRBV11-2 | CASSLVDVNYGYTF
TRBV28 | CASSFRGWPYEQYF
TRBV5-1 | CASSLAQVNTGELFF
TRBV12-3/TRBV12-4 | CASSLDRRTYEQYF
TRBV29-1 | CSASRGGTYNEQFF
TRBV5-5 | CASSLDLRTDTQYF
TRBV5-1 | CASRSGTERLETQYF
TRBV6-5 | CANQKETQYF
TRBV30 | CAWSFNREQFF
TRBV5-5 | CASSPHGAYGYTF
TRBV12-3/TRBV12-4 | CASSFEGQPQHF
TRBV20-1 | CSRPGRKNTEAFF
TRBV11-2 | CASSHQGDEQFF
TRBV5-1 | CASSSPIKGELFF
TRBV11-2 | CASRAGTVGNEQFF
TRBV6-1 | CASSQRGRDTQYF
TRBV29-1 | CSVAYSSGNTIYF
TRBV6-5 | CASSYFPLAGGTDTQYF
TRBV4-1 | CASSHRYDLLNEKLFF
TRBV12-3/TRBV12-4 | CASNPLAGEDTQYF
TRBV20-1 | CSARLLGQGNGYTF
TRBV7-3 | CASSPDSTSYNEQFF
TRBV6-1 | CASRRAGGQYNEQFF